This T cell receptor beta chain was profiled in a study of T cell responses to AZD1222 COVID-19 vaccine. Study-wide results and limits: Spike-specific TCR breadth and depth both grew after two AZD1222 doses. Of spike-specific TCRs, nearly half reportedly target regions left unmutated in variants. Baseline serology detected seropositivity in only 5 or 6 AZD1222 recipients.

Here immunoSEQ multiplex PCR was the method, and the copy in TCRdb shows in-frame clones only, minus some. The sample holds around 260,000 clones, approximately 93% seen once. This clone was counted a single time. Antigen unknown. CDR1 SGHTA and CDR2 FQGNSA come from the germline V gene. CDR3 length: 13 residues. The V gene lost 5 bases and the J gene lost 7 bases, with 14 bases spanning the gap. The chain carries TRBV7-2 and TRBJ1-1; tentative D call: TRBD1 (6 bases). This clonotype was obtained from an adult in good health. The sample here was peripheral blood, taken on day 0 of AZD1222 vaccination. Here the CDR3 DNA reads TGTGCCAGCAGCCGGCAGGGGCGGGGTGAAGCTTTCTTT. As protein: CASSRQGRGEAFF. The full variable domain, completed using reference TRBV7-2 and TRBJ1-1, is GAGVSQSPSNKVTEKGKDVELRCDPISGHTALYWYRQSLGQGLEFLIYFQGNSAPDKSGLPSDRFSAERTGGSVSTLTIQRTQQEDSAVYLCASSRQGRGEAFFGQGTRLTVV.